A few counts support the clone carrying this TCR beta chain. V lost 3 bases, J lost 5 bases, and 13 bases lay in between. Germline assignment: CDR1 SGHVS and CDR2 FQNEAQ. The CDR3 sequence is 14 residues long. Sample-barcoded 5' priming and a J-beta primer mix drove a second PCR of about 7 to 11 cycles. MiXCR was run by TCRdb on the 5' RACE reads, yielding one entry per CDR3 protein. The sample has about 570,000 distinct CDR3 sequences; about 26% are singletons. The data derive from a study of blood T cells in healthy people across ages. The same sample was also used in a study of T cells of mothers and their children. Per that study: Related and unrelated pairs show similar shaping of TCR recombination output by thymic selection.

The sequenced sample consisted of blood. This TCR was sampled from a boy aged 2 to 10 in good health. The V gene is TRBV7-8, the J gene TRBJ1-1, with D possibly matching TRBD1 (5 bases). The CDR3 DNA is TGTGCCAGCAGCTTTCAGGGTCAAGGGACTGAAGCTTTCTTT. Protein product: CASSFQGQGTEAFF. Together with reference TRBV7-8 and TRBJ1-1, the CDR3 gives the full variable domain: GAGVSQSPRYKVAKRGQDVALRCDPISGHVSLFWYQQALGQGPEFLTYFQNEAQLDKSGLPSDRFFAERPEGSVSTLKIQRTQQEDSAVYLCASSFQGQGTEAFFGQGTRLTVV.